This T cell receptor beta chain was sequenced during a study of blood T cells in healthy people across ages. Study-wide findings and caveats: Diversity figures derived from one million T cells were judged to underestimate the true value. The fall in TCR beta diversity per million T cells was roughly linear with age.

Next came a second PCR, run for about 7 to 12 cycles, which used a sample-barcoded 5' primer along with a J-beta primer mix. TCRdb processed the 5' RACE reads anew with MiXCR; each CDR3 protein has one entry. This table holds about 570,000 distinct CDR3 sequences, approximately 30% found once. The germline gives CDR1 SQVTM, CDR2 ANQGSEA. CDR3 size: 13 residues. About this clonotype: The antigen remains undetermined.

Input material: blood. The V gene is TRBV29-1, the J gene TRBJ2-5, with a tentative D call TRBD1 (5 bases). The source is a woman aged 70 to 79 in good health. The chain's CDR3 is CAVQTGSSETQYF. The CDR3 nucleotides are TGCGCCGTCCAAACAGGTTCTTCAGAGACCCAGTACTTC.